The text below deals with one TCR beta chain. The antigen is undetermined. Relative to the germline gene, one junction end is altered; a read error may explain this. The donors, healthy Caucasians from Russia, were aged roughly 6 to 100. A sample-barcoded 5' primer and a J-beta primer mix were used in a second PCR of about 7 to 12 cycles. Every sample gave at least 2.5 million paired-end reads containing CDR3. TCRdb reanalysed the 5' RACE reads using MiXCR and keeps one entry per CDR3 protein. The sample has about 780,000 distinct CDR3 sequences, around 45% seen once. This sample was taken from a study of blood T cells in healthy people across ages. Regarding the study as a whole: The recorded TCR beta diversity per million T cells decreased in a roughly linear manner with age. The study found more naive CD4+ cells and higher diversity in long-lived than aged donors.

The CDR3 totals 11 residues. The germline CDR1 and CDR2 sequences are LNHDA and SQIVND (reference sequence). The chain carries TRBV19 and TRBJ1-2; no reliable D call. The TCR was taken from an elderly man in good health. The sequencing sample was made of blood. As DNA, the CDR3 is TGTGTCAGTAGTCAGCAATATGGCTACACCTTC. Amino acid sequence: CVSSQQYGYTF.